The next 22 T cell receptor beta chains were all read from a single sample in a study of blood T cell repertoires in COVID-19. Some clones are missing from TCRdb's copy, which holds only in-frame ones; the method was immunoSEQ multiplex PCR. The sample consists of around 180,000 clones, approximately 90% of them appearing once. Sample: peripheral blood. These receptors all come from a human donor in a cohort sampled during active COVID-19.

This clone was seen a single time. One end of the junction does not line up with germline, which may come from a read error. The rearrangement joins TRBV6-5 to TRBJ1-1, with TRBD1 identical over 7 bases. The germline V gene has CDR1 MNHEY and CDR2 SVGAGI. The CDR3 is 14 residues long. The CDR3 region has the DNA TGTGCCAGCAGTTCGACAGGGAGGAACCCTGAAGCTTTCTTT. It yields the protein CASSSTGRNPEAFF.

The genes are TRBV4-2 and TRBJ1-4; 10 bases are a match to TRBD1. The trim removed 0 bases at V and 8 bases at J, leaving 9 bases unmatched. The germline gives CDR1 LGHNA, CDR2 YNFKEQ. The CDR3 runs to 17 residues. The CDR3: CASSQDRGQGLGEKLFF. CDR3 bases: TGTGCCAGCAGCCAAGATAGGGGACAGGGGCTAGGGGAAAAACTGTTTTTT.

The chain combines TRBV11-3 with TRBJ2-3, with TRBD2 identical over 8 bases. Per the germline V gene, CDR1 is SGHNT and CDR2 is YENEEA. This CDR3 contains 16 residues. V was clipped by 0 bases and J by 6 bases; unmatched bases: 8. The CDR3 region is CASSLDLGREGDTQYF. Here the CDR3 DNA reads TGTGCCAGCAGCTTAGATCTAGGACGGGAGGGCGATACGCAGTATTTT.

The V gene is TRBV2, the J gene TRBJ2-1; 10 nucleotides match TRBD2. Unmatched junction bases numbered 6, after V lost 8 bases and J lost 8 bases. CDR1 is SNHLY and CDR2 is FYNNEI in the germline V gene. The CDR3 has 13 residues. The CDR3 is CASLAGAIYEQFF. The CDR3 region has the DNA TGTGCCAGCCTAGCGGGAGCGATATATGAGCAGTTCTTC. Supplemented by reference TRBV2 and TRBJ2-1, the full variable domain reads EPEVTQTPSHQVTQMGQEVILRCVPISNHLYFYWYRQILGQKVEFLVSFYNNEISEKSEIFDDQFSVERPDGSNFTLKIRSTKLEDSAMYFCASLAGAIYEQFFGPGTRLTVL.

This rearrangement joins TRBV10-1 to TRBJ1-1; D is perhaps TRBD1 (5 bases). This CDR3 is built from 16 residues. Trimming stripped 1 base from V and 4 bases from J, with 16 bases between. Germline V CDR1 and CDR2: WNHNN, SYGVQD (reference sequence). CDR3 loop: CASSEFSRGDGTEAFF. Written as DNA, the CDR3 is TGCGCCAGCAGTGAGTTTTCTCGGGGGGATGGCACTGAAGCTTTCTTT.

This sequence joins TRBV7-8 and TRBJ1-6; TRBD1 matches at 10 bases. The CDR3 has 17 amino acids. The ends lost 5 bases at V and 7 bases at J; junction bases unmatched: 11. In germline, CDR1 is SGHVS, CDR2 FQNEAQ. CDR3 sequence reads: CASSHTARGQGNSPLHF. The CDR3, as DNA: TGTGCCAGCAGCCATACCGCCAGGGGACAGGGGAATTCACCCCTCCACTTT.

The gene calls are TRBV24-1 and TRBJ2-3, with 12 positions matching TRBD2. V was clipped by 3 bases and J by 1 base; unmatched bases: 7. Germline values: CDR1 KGHDR, CDR2 SFDVKD. The CDR3 extends over 18 amino acids. For the CDR3, the DNA is TGTGCCACCAGTGATCCGGGACTAGCGGGTTCTGGCACAGATACGCAGTATTTT. Its translation: CATSDPGLAGSGTDTQYF.

The chain carries TRBV10-1 and TRBJ2-1; 10 bases line up with TRBD2. V shed 2 bases and J 2 bases; nucleotides not matched to a gene: 6. The CDR3 runs to 17 residues. Germline CDR1 is WNHNN and CDR2 is SYGVQD (reference sequence). The chain's CDR3 is CASSETWTSGTYNEQFF. In DNA, the CDR3 is TGCGCCAGCAGTGAGACCTGGACTAGCGGTACCTACAATGAGCAGTTCTTC.

The rearrangement joins TRBV6-2 or TRBV6-3 to TRBJ2-1, with 12 bases aligning to TRBD2. Per the germline V gene, CDR1 is MNHEY and CDR2 is SVGEGT. V gave up 7 bases and J gave up 7 bases; unmatched junction bases: 14. This CDR3 has 17 residues. The CDR3 DNA reads TGTGCCAGCACCCCCAGGGCTAGCGGGAGGGCCGGTAATGAGCAGTTCTTC. Translation gives CASTPRASGRAGNEQFF.

V is TRBV7-2 and J is TRBJ2-3, with 9 bases that match TRBD2. V trimming: 6 bases; J trimming: 5 bases; junction bases outside the gene matches: 9. Germline loops: CDR1 SGHTA, CDR2 FQGNSA. The CDR3 consists of 15 residues. CDR3 sequence: CASSLSGGKVDTQYF. CDR3 nucleotides: TGTGCCAGCAGTTTAAGCGGGGGGAAGGTAGATACGCAGTATTTT.

V and J are TRBV7-9 and TRBJ1-1; 8 nucleotides agree with TRBD1. From germline, CDR1 is SEHNR and CDR2 FQNEAQ (reference sequence). V shed 5 bases and J 8 bases; nucleotides not matched to a gene: 19. The CDR3 sequence is 17 residues long. The DNA for the CDR3 is TGTGCCAGCAGCGATCCTGGTACTAACAGGGGGTCCAACGAAGCTTTCTTT. It encodes CASSDPGTNRGSNEAFF.

This chain joins TRBV7-9 and TRBJ1-1; 9 nucleotides line up with TRBD1. This CDR3 is built from 15 residues. J lost 0 bases, V lost 6 bases, and 5 bases had no gene match. CDR1 and CDR2 (germline): SEHNR, FQNEAQ (reference sequence). The CDR3 region is CASRKGQGMNTEAFF. CDR3 DNA sequence: TGTGCCAGCAGGAAGGGACAGGGCATGAACACTGAAGCTTTCTTT.

This chain joins TRBV20-1 and TRBJ2-1, with D possibly being TRBD1 (5 bases). This CDR3 is built from 13 residues. V shed 3 bases and J shed 3 bases, with 9 bases lying between them. Germline V gene data show CDR1 as DFQATT and CDR2 as SNEGSKA (reference sequence). CDR3 nucleotides: TGCAGTGCTAGTACAGGTGACTACAATGAGCAGTTCTTC. Translated: CSASTGDYNEQFF.

CDR3 region: CASSLDRMAGGNNEQFF. In nucleotides, the CDR3 is TGTGCCAGCAGCTTAGACAGAATGGCGGGGGGGAACAATGAGCAGTTCTTC. The genes are TRBV7-2 and TRBJ2-1; 9 bases line up with TRBD2. Unmatched junction bases numbered 9, after V lost 1 base and J lost 5 bases. Looked up from germline, CDR1 is SGHTA and CDR2 is FQGNSA. The CDR3 runs 17 residues.

The CDR3 region is CASSFHFGTTMNTEAFF. Written as DNA, the CDR3 is TGTGCCAGCAGCTTTCACTTTGGGACAACCATGAACACTGAAGCTTTCTTT. The J gene is TRBJ1-1, the V gene TRBV14; the D gene is possibly TRBD1 (6 bases). The V gene lost 5 bases and the J gene lost 0 bases, with 19 bases spanning the gap. This CDR3 contains 17 residues. Germline V gene sequence: CDR1 SGHDN, CDR2 FVKESK.

The V gene is TRBV5-6, the J gene TRBJ2-1; 7 bases match TRBD1. Germline assignment: CDR1 SGHDT and CDR2 YYEEEE. V lost 3 bases and J lost 4; bases outside the gene matches: 7. The length of the CDR3 is 15 residues. CDR3 sequence (DNA): TGTGCCAGCAGCTCAACAGGGGTTACATACAATGAGCAGTTCTTC. It translates to CASSSTGVTYNEQFF.

The chain uses TRBV10-3 and TRBJ1-6; 7 bases agree with TRBD1. Per the germline V gene, CDR1 is ENHRY and CDR2 is SYGVKD. The CDR3 extends over 15 amino acids. Losses at the gene ends were 3 bases for V and 10 bases for J; bases not matched to a gene: 9. The DNA of the CDR3 is TGTGCCATCAGTGACGGAAACAGGGGCGGATCACCCCTCCACTTT. This translates into CAISDGNRGGSPLHF.

The chain has TRBV4-1 and TRBJ1-1, with D uncertain. V was clipped by 5 bases and J by 0 bases, with 13 bases between them. Germline V CDR1 and CDR2: MGHRA, YSYEKL. CDR3 length: 15 residues. CDR3 residues: CASSARGTLNTEAFF. The CDR3 DNA reads as TGCGCCAGCAGCGCCCGTGGTACTCTGAACACTGAAGCTTTCTTT.

J is TRBJ2-7 and V is TRBV2; TRBD2 agrees at 7 bases. The germline CDR1 and CDR2 sequences are SNHLY and FYNNEI. The V and J ends lost 4 bases and 6 bases, in that order; junction bases with no gene match: 9. The CDR3 runs to 14 residues. The CDR3 spells CASSGVGGRAEQYF. The CDR3 region has the DNA TGTGCCAGCAGTGGAGTGGGGGGGAGGGCCGAGCAGTACTTC.

The chain recombines TRBV5-8 with TRBJ2-1; 7 positions match TRBD2. CDR1 SGHTS and CDR2 YDEGEE come from the germline V gene. V gave up 4 bases and J gave up 4 bases; unmatched junction bases: 5. The CDR3 spans 14 residues. The CDR3: CASSREELYNEQFF. CDR3 sequence (DNA): TGTGCCAGCAGCCGGGAGGAGCTTTACAATGAGCAGTTCTTC.

The chain links TRBV12-3 or TRBV12-4 to TRBJ1-1; D is possibly TRBD1 (6 bases). This CDR3 region has 13 residues. The V gene lost 6 bases and the J gene lost 1 base, with 9 bases spanning the gap. As DNA, the CDR3 is TGTGCCAGCAGATCAGGGGCGAACACTGAAGCTTTCTTT. Residues: CASRSGANTEAFF.

Here the CDR3 reads CASSPTGKTSTEAFF. CDR3 nucleotide sequence: TGTGCCAGCAGCCCGACAGGGAAAACCTCCACTGAAGCTTTCTTT. This chain connects TRBV5-4 to TRBJ1-1, with 7 bases identical to TRBD1. The V gene end was trimmed by 4 bases and the J gene end by 4 bases; junction bases not matched to a gene: 10. Germline V gene lookup returns CDR1 SGHNT and CDR2 YYREEE (reference sequence). The CDR3 loop spans 15 amino acids.